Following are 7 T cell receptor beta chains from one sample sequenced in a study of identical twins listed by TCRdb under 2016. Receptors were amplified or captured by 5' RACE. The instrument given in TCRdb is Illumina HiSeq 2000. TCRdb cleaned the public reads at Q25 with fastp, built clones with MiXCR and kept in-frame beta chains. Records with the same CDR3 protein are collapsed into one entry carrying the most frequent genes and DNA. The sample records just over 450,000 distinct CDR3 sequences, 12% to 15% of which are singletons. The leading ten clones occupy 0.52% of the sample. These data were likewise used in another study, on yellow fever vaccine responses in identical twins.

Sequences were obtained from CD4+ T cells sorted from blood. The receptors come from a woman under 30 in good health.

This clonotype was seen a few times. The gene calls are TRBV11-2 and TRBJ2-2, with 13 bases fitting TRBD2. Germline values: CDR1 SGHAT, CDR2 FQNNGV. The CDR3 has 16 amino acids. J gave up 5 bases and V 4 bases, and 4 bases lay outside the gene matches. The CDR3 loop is CASSWAGLAGTGELFF. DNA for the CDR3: TGTGCCAGCAGCTGGGCGGGACTAGCGGGGACCGGGGAGCTGTTTTTT.

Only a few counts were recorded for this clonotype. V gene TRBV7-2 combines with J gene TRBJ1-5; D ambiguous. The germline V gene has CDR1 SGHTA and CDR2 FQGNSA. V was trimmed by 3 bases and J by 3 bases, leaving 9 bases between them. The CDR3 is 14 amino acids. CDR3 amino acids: CASSFSQNNQPQHF. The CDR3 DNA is TGTGCCAGCAGCTTCTCCCAGAACAATCAGCCCCAGCATTTT.

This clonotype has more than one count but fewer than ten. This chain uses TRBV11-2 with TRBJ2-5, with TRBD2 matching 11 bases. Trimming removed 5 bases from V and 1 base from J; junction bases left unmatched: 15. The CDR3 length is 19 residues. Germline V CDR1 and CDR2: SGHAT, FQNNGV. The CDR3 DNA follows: TGTGCCAGCAGCGCTAGAGGGACTAGCGGCCAGGGGGCCCAAGAGACCCAGTACTTC. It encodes CASSARGTSGQGAQETQYF.

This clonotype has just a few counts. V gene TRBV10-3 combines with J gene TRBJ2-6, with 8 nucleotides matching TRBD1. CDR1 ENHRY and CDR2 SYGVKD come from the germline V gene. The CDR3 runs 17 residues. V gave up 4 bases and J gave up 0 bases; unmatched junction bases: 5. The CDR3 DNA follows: TGTGCCATCAGTGGAAGGACAGGGCCCTCTGGGGCCAACGTCCTGACTTTC. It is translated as CAISGRTGPSGANVLTF.

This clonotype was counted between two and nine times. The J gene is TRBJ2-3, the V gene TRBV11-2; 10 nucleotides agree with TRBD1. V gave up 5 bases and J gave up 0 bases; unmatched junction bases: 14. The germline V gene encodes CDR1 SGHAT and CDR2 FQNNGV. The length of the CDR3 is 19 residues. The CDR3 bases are TGTGCCAGCAGCCGGGACAGGGGAATTTGGGGAACTAGCACAGATACGCAGTATTTT. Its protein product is CASSRDRGIWGTSTDTQYF.

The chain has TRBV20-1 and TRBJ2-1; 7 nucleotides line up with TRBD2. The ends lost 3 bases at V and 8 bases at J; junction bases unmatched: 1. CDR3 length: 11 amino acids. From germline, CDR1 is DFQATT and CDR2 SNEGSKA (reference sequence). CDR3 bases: TGCAGTGCTAGGACTAGCCATGAGCAGTTCTTC. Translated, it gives CSARTSHEQFF.

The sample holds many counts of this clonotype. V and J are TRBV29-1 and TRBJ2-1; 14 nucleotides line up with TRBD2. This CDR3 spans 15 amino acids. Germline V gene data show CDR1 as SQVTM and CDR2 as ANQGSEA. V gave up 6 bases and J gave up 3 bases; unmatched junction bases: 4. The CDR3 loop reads CSVAGTSGSYNEQFF. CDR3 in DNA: TGCAGCGTAGCCGGGACTAGCGGGAGCTACAATGAGCAGTTCTTC.